The 6 T cell receptor beta chains given below trace back to one sample, sequenced in a study of shared T cell receptors in the human thymus (dated by TCRdb to about 2021). Library prep was done by the immunoSEQ multiplex PCR assay. The clones in this table, taken by TCRdb from immuneACCESS, are in-frame only. Not every clone is retained; where verified, under half of the shortfall comes from an unresolved V gene, and the cause of the rest is unknown. The sample profile shows 700,000 to 750,000 clones; approximately 85% of them were found once. The ten largest clones represent about 0.011% of the sample. A further study also used this sample, focusing on human thymus T cells.

What was sequenced was thymocytes. Receptors were obtained from a girl in the first two years of life with a congenital heart defect. Donor details come from another sample of the same person, matched by shared clones.

The gene calls are TRBV7-9 and TRBJ2-3; D not resolved. Trimming removed 10 bases at V and 5 bases at J, with 13 bases between. Germline CDR1 reads SEHNR; CDR2 reads FQNEAQ (reference sequence). The CDR3 loop spans 12 amino acids. The CDR3 DNA sequence: TGTGCCATCCCGAGTTTAGAAGATACGCAGTATTTT. It is translated as CAIPSLEDTQYF.

This chain connects TRBV15 to TRBJ1-3; TRBD1 agrees at 7 bases. With V trimmed by 0 bases and J by 10 bases, 9 bases remained unmatched. Germline CDR1 reads LNHNV; CDR2 reads YYDKDF (reference sequence). The CDR3 extends over 15 amino acids. CDR3 nucleotides: TGTGCCACCAGCAGAGATCTGGGACAGCATCTAACCATATATTTT. Amino acids: CATSRDLGQHLTIYF.

The V gene is TRBV27, the J gene TRBJ1-1, with D perhaps TRBD1 (6 bases). V was clipped by 10 bases and J by 3 bases, with 18 bases between them. CDR3 size: 14 residues. Per the germline V gene, CDR1 is MNHEY and CDR2 is SMNVEV (reference sequence). The CDR3 loop reads CATSGAKGDTEAFF. Written as DNA, the CDR3 is TGTGCCACCTCAGGGGCGAAGGGTGACACTGAAGCTTTCTTT.

This clone has only one observation. The gene calls are TRBV7-2 and TRBJ2-5; the match to TRBD1 covers 9 bases. CDR3 length: 15 residues. The germline CDR1 and CDR2 sequences are SGHTA and FQGNSA. Losses at the gene ends were 5 bases for V and 1 base for J; bases not matched to a gene: 5. CDR3 DNA sequence: TGTGCCAGCAGCGAGCAACAGGGGGCCCAAGAGACCCAGTACTTC. Amino acid sequence: CASSEQQGAQETQYF.

This clone was observed once. This chain joins TRBV4-1 and TRBJ2-5; TRBD2 might be the D (5 bases). The better agreement between TRBJ2-7 and the DNA end casts doubt on the J call. This CDR3 has 15 amino acids. CDR1 and CDR2 from the germline V gene are MGHRA and YSYEKL. The chain's CDR3 is CASSQDTQSGYEQYF. CDR3 nucleotides: TGCGCCAGCAGCCAAGACACACAGAGCGGCTACGAGCAGTACTTC.

The chain carries TRBV4-1 and TRBJ2-5; 11 nucleotides agree with TRBD2. This CDR3 is built from 18 residues. The germline gives CDR1 MGHRA, CDR2 YSYEKL. V lost 4 bases, J lost 1 base, and 11 bases stayed unmatched. The CDR3 DNA sequence: TGCGCCAGCAGCCCAGACCTAGCGGGGGGCCGCCTCCAAGAGACCCAGTACTTC. Translation gives CASSPDLAGGRLQETQYF.